A single sample gave rise to the 28 T cell receptor beta chains below, sequenced in a study of T cells in Graves' hyperthyroidism and ophthalmopathy. Authors of the study amplified TCR beta CDR3 regions from RNA transcripts. First-round RT-PCR with HTBI primers amplified the TCR CDR3 region. TCRdb re-analysed the multiplex PCR reads in MiXCR, keeping a single row per CDR3 protein. There are around 700,000 distinct CDR3 sequences in the sample; around a sixth occur only once, and 16% lies in the top ten. Sequencing was carried out using blood. These TCRs come from a woman between 45 and 65 years old with Graves' hyperthyroidism that later progressed to Graves' ophthalmopathy.

This clonotype was detected only once. The genes are TRBV13 and TRBJ2-2, with 9 bases that match TRBD1. The CDR3 loop spans 16 amino acids. V trimming: 3 bases; J trimming: 4 bases; junction bases outside the gene matches: 6. Germline V lookup: CDR1 PRHDT, CDR2 FYEKMQ (reference sequence). DNA of the CDR3: TGTGCCAGCAGCTTTGAGGACAGGGGCCCCACCGGGGAGCTGTTTTTT. This sequence encodes CASSFEDRGPTGELFF.

This rearrangement joins TRBV2 to TRBJ1-4; a weak D match, TRBD1 (6 bases). The germline V gene has CDR1 SNHLY and CDR2 FYNNEI. Deletions cut 3 bases from V and 5 bases from J, with 13 bases between. The CDR3 has 15 amino acids. The CDR3 DNA follows: TGTGCCAGCAGTGAGCAAGGACAGCCGAATGAAAAACTGTTTTTT. Residues: CASSEQGQPNEKLFF.

CDR3 bases: TGTGCCACCAGTGCGGGAGGGGCCACTGAAGCTTTCTTT. Amino acid sequence: CATSAGGATEAFF. V is TRBV24-1 and J is TRBJ1-1; D perhaps matches TRBD1 (5 bases). CDR1 KGHDR and CDR2 SFDVKD come from the germline V gene. Trimming took 5 bases from V and 4 from J, leaving 10 bases between them. This CDR3 has 13 amino acids.

This clonotype showed up many times. The chain combines TRBV11-3 with TRBJ1-2; 8 positions match TRBD1. The V and J ends lost 6 bases and 3 bases, in that order; junction bases with no gene match: 6. The length of the CDR3 is 14 residues. Germline V lookup: CDR1 SGHNT, CDR2 YENEEA. CDR3 DNA: TGTGCCAGCAGTTCGATCAGGGGGCACTATGGCTACACCTTC. It is translated as CASSSIRGHYGYTF.

On this clonotype itself: One junction end disagrees with the germline gene, perhaps due to a read error. The V gene is TRBV5-4, the J gene TRBJ2-3; 12 bases agree with TRBD2. The CDR3 totals 15 residues. Per germline, CDR1 SGHNT and CDR2 YYREEE (reference sequence). The CDR3 sequence: CASSLAGGLKDAQYF. The CDR3 nucleotides are TGTGCCAGCAGCCTAGCGGGGGGGCTGAAAGATGCGCAGTATTTT.

The table lists this clonotype with many counts. V is TRBV20-1 and J is TRBJ1-1; tentatively, D is TRBD1 (6 bases). CDR3 length equals 14 residues. Germline V gives CDR1 DFQATT, CDR2 SNEGSKA (reference sequence). Trimming shortened V by 3 bases and J by 2 bases, and 13 bases separated the two germline ends. The CDR3 region has the DNA TGCAGTGCTAGGGGAGGGGGGCAAAACACTGAAGCTTTCTTT. It yields the protein CSARGGGQNTEAFF.

In its sample, this clonotype was seen a few times. This chain joins TRBV4-1 and TRBJ2-2; 10 nucleotides agree with TRBD1. This CDR3 comprises 13 residues. Germline V gene sequence: CDR1 MGHRA, CDR2 YSYEKL. V shed 8 bases and J 4 bases; nucleotides not matched to a gene: 1. The CDR3: CASGTGVTGELFF. The CDR3 DNA follows: TGCGCCAGCGGGACAGGGGTCACCGGGGAGCTGTTTTTT.

This clonotype was seen a few times. The chain has TRBV7-3 and TRBJ1-1; 11 positions match TRBD1. This CDR3 has 15 amino acids. After removal of 5 bases from V and 4 bases from J, the junction contained 6 bases not matched to a gene. Germline V CDR1 and CDR2: SGHTA, FQGTGA. This CDR3 is CASSPRTGGITEAFF. The CDR3 coding sequence is TGTGCCAGCAGCCCCCGGACAGGGGGCATCACTGAAGCTTTCTTT.

This clonotype was seen many times. This chain links TRBV12-3 or TRBV12-4 with TRBJ1-4; a possible D gene is TRBD1 (6 bases). This CDR3 is built from 17 residues. V lost 2 bases and J 0 bases, leaving 13 bases between the germline ends. The CDR3 loop reads CASSLPRRGTTNEKLFF. CDR3 DNA sequence: TGTGCCAGCAGTTTACCCCGGAGGGGGACAACTAATGAAAAACTGTTTTTT.

The V and J genes are TRBV6-6 and TRBJ1-4; possible D gene TRBD1, 5 bases. The CDR3 totals 16 residues. Trimming stripped 2 bases from V and 3 bases from J, with 13 bases between. CDR1 and CDR2 from the germline V gene are MNHNY and SVGAGI (reference sequence). In nucleotides, the CDR3 is TGTGCCAGCAGTTACCAGGGAAGAGCGGCTAATGAAAAACTGTTTTTT. The encoded protein is CASSYQGRAANEKLFF.

The sample holds a few counts of this clonotype. This chain uses TRBV7-9 with TRBJ1-6; 8 nucleotides align to TRBD1. The trim removed 8 bases at V and 5 bases at J, leaving 5 bases unmatched. The CDR3 extends over 14 amino acids. Germline lookup yields CDR1 SEHNR and CDR2 FQNEAQ (reference sequence). The CDR3 is CASWTGFNNSPLHF. For the CDR3, the DNA is TGTGCCAGCTGGACAGGGTTTAATAATTCACCCCTCCACTTT. The entire variable domain, with the rest obtained from reference TRBV7-9 and TRBJ1-6, is as follows: DTGVSQNPRHKITKRGQNVTFRCDPISEHNRLYWYRQTLGQGPEFLTYFQNEAQLEKSRLLSDRFSAERPKGSFSTLEIQRTEQGDSAMYLCASWTGFNNSPLHFGNGTRLTVT.

V usage is TRBV29-1 and J usage is TRBJ1-1; D gene uncertain. The CDR3 loop spans 13 amino acids. V was pared by 4 bases and J by 5 bases, with 14 bases between. Germline loops: CDR1 SQVTM, CDR2 ANQGSEA. This chain's CDR3 is CSVAPMGGTEAFF. The CDR3 DNA reads as TGCAGCGTTGCACCGATGGGAGGGACTGAAGCTTTCTTT.

This clonotype turned up a few times. This chain uses TRBV5-1 with TRBJ1-2; D is possibly TRBD1 (5 bases). The V end was cut by 1 base, the J end by 2 bases, with 12 bases between. Looked up from germline, CDR1 is SGHRS and CDR2 is YFSETQ. The CDR3 covers 15 residues. Here the CDR3 reads CASSLSGGANYGYTF. The CDR3 DNA follows: TGCGCCAGCAGCTTGTCTGGGGGTGCCAACTATGGCTACACCTTC.

On this clonotype: A much larger clone differs from this one at a single base, so this may be a read error. The chain carries TRBV3-1 and TRBJ1-2, with D unclear. The germline gives CDR1 LGHDT, CDR2 YNNKEL (reference sequence). CDR3 size: 15 residues. The CDR3 coding sequence is TGTGCCAGCAGCCAAGATAGGTCCGCCCGCTATGGCTACGCCTTC. It specifies CASSQDRSARYGYAF.

This clonotype was observed a handful of times. The chain has TRBV2 and TRBJ1-5, with D perhaps TRBD1 (5 bases). The germline V gene encodes CDR1 SNHLY and CDR2 FYNNEI. V was trimmed by 3 bases and J by 3 bases, leaving 9 bases between them. This CDR3 is 14 amino acids long. DNA for the CDR3: TGTGCCAGCAGTGACGGGGGGGTCAATCAGCCCCAGCATTTT. Its protein product is CASSDGGVNQPQHF.

This clonotype has a handful of counts. V gene TRBV5-1 combines with J gene TRBJ2-1; 7 positions agree with TRBD2. The germline V gene encodes CDR1 SGHRS and CDR2 YFSETQ. The CDR3 is made up of 15 amino acids. V gave up 4 bases and J gave up 4 bases; unmatched junction bases: 8. The CDR3 sequence is CASSGTSVSYNEQFF. The CDR3 DNA reads TGCGCCAGCAGCGGTACTAGCGTCTCTTACAATGAGCAGTTCTTC.

A few counts support this clonotype. CDR3 sequence (DNA): TGTGCCAGCAGCCTCCCCGGGACTGTGAGCTCCTACGAGCAGTACTTC. Translating it yields CASSLPGTVSSYEQYF. The chain links TRBV5-5 to TRBJ2-7; D is possibly TRBD2 (6 bases). Germline V lookup: CDR1 SGHKS, CDR2 YYEKEE (reference sequence). Trimming pared 4 bases from V and 0 bases from J, leaving 17 bases between. This CDR3 is built from 16 residues.

The V and J genes are TRBV6-1 and TRBJ1-3; 7 nucleotides align to TRBD1. Germline assignment: CDR1 MNHNS and CDR2 SASEGT. The CDR3 has 16 residues. V trimming: 2 bases; J trimming: 2 bases; junction bases outside the gene matches: 6. CDR3 in DNA: TGTGCCAGCAGTGAACGATGGCAGGGGGCTGGAAACACCATATATTTT. Translated, it gives CASSERWQGAGNTIYF.

There are many counts of this clonotype. The chain is built from TRBV11-2 and TRBJ1-3; tentative D call: TRBD1 (5 bases). Looked up from germline, CDR1 is SGHAT and CDR2 is FQNNGV. There are 17 residues in the CDR3. Trimming shortened V by 2 bases and J by 0 bases, and 14 bases separated the two germline ends. The CDR3 spells CASSLSRVQDSGNTIYF. CDR3 nucleotides: TGTGCCAGCAGCTTATCCCGGGTACAGGACTCTGGAAACACCATATATTTT.

This clonotype appeared many times. V gene TRBV5-1 combines with J gene TRBJ2-1, with TRBD2 matching 12 bases. CDR1 and CDR2 (germline): SGHRS, YFSETQ. J lost 9 bases, V lost 4 bases, and 5 bases had no gene match. There are 14 residues in the CDR3. The CDR3: CASSATSGGGEQFF. The CDR3 bases are TGCGCCAGCAGCGCGACTAGCGGGGGTGGTGAGCAGTTCTTC. Looking up the rest from reference TRBV5-1 and TRBJ2-1 gives the full variable domain: KAGVTQTPRYLIKTRGQQVTLSCSPISGHRSVSWYQQTPGQGLQFLFEYFSETQRNKGNFPGRFSGRQFSNSRSEMNVSTLELGDSALYLCASSATSGGGEQFFGPGTRLTVL.

The chain employs TRBV20-1 and TRBJ2-5; 11 bases align to TRBD2. Trimming at V came to 6 bases and at J to 2 bases, leaving 20 bases not matched to a gene. The CDR3 has 19 residues. The V gene's germline CDR1 is DFQATT and CDR2 SNEGSKA (reference sequence). The CDR3 coding sequence is TGCAGTGCCCTACATCCCCGGCCACTAGCGGGGGAATTTCAAGAGACCCAGTACTTC. Protein product: CSALHPRPLAGEFQETQYF.

This clonotype showed up many times. This chain connects TRBV6-1 to TRBJ1-5; D may be TRBD1 (6 bases). This CDR3 spans 19 amino acids. V lost 6 bases and J lost 0, with 24 bases in between. Germline assignment: CDR1 MNHNS and CDR2 SASEGT. CDR3 amino acids: CASRLTGAGCPNSNQPQHF. The CDR3 nucleotides read TGTGCCAGCAGACTCACGGGGGCAGGGTGTCCCAATAGCAATCAGCCCCAGCATTTT.

The chain recombines TRBV12-3 or TRBV12-4 with TRBJ1-2; D remains unclear. The CDR3 loop spans 14 amino acids. V was clipped by 2 bases and J by 5 bases, with 12 bases between them. The CDR3 nucleotides read TGTGCCAGCAGTTTAAAAGTCCGACGTTATGGCTACACCTTC. Translating gives CASSLKVRRYGYTF.

This rearrangement joins TRBV6-1 to TRBJ2-4; D is unresolved. The germline gives CDR1 MNHNS, CDR2 SASEGT. V lost 5 bases, J lost 1 base, and 12 bases lay in between. This CDR3 spans 15 amino acids. The CDR3 nucleotides are TGTGCCAGCAGTTCTAACTCGAGGGCCAAAAACATTCAGTACTTC. Protein: CASSSNSRAKNIQYF.

The genes are TRBV5-1 and TRBJ2-7; 9 positions match TRBD1. Germline V gene lookup returns CDR1 SGHRS and CDR2 YFSETQ. The CDR3 extends over 15 amino acids. V lost 0 bases to trimming and J lost 6 bases; unmatched junction nucleotides: 7. CDR3 nucleotide sequence: TGCGCCAGCAGCTTGGGTCCGGACAGGGGTTCCGAGCAGTACTTC. Protein sequence: CASSLGPDRGSEQYF.

This clonotype was seen only a few times. V usage is TRBV4-1 and J usage is TRBJ2-3, with D perhaps assigned TRBD1 or TRBD2 (5 bases each). Germline V lookup: CDR1 MGHRA, CDR2 YSYEKL. V dropped 1 base and J dropped 5 bases, with 13 bases sitting between them. The CDR3 totals 15 residues. CDR3: CASSQGDLMGDTQYF. The CDR3 bases are TGCGCCAGCAGCCAAGGGGACCTAATGGGAGATACGCAGTATTTT.

This clonotype was recorded at least ten times. V and J are TRBV3-1 and TRBJ1-2; 11 nucleotides agree with TRBD1. CDR1 is LGHDT and CDR2 is YNNKEL in the germline V gene (reference sequence). With V trimmed by 1 base and J by 5 bases, 6 bases remained unmatched. The CDR3 has 16 residues. CDR3 region: CASSQVGTGGGYGYTF. CDR3 in DNA: TGTGCCAGCAGCCAAGTCGGGACAGGGGGAGGGTATGGCTACACCTTC.

This clonotype was recorded at least ten times. The V gene is TRBV6-5, the J gene TRBJ1-5; tentative D call: TRBD1 (6 bases). V lost 2 bases and J 2 bases, leaving 10 bases between the germline ends. CDR3 length: 15 amino acids. CDR1 and CDR2 (germline): MNHEY, SVGAGI. The CDR3 DNA is TGTGCCAGCAGTTACCCCGGGGGCGGCAATCAGCCCCAGCATTTT. It translates to CASSYPGGGNQPQHF.